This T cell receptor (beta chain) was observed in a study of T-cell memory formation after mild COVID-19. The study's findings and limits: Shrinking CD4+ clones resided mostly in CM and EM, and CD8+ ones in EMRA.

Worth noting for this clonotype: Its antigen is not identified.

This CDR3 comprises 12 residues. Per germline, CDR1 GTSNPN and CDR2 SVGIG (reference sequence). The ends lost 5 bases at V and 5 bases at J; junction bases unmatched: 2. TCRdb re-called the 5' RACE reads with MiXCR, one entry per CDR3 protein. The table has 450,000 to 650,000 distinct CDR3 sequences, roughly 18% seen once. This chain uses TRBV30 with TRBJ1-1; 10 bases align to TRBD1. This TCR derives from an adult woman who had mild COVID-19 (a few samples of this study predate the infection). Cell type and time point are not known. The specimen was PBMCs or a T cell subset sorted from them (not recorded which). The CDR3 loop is CAWRTGGTEAFF. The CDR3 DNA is TGTGCCTGGCGGACAGGGGGGACTGAAGCTTTCTTT. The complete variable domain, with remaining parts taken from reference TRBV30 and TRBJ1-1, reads SQTIHQWPATLVQPVGSPLSLECTVEGTSNPNLYWYRQAAGRGLQLLFYSVGIGQISSEVPQNLSASRPQDRQFILSSKKLLLSDSGFYLCAWRTGGTEAFFGQGTRLTVV.